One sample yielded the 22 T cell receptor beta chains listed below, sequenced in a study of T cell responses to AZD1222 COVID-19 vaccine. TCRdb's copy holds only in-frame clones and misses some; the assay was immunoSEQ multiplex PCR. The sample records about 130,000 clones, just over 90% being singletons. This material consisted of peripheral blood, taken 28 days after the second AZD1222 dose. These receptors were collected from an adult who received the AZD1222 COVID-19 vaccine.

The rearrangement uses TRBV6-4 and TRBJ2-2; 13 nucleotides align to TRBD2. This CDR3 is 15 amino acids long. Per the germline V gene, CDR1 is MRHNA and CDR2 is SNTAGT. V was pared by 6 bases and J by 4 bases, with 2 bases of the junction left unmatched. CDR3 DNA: TGTGCCAGCAGGAGGACTAGCGGGGGCACCGGGGAGCTGTTTTTT. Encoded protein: CASRRTSGGTGELFF.

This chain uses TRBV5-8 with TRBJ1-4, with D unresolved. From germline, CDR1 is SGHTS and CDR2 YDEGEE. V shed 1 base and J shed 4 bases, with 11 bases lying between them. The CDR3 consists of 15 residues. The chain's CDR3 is CASSLYSKGNEKLFF. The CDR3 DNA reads TGTGCCAGCAGCTTGTACTCCAAGGGTAATGAAAAACTGTTTTTT.

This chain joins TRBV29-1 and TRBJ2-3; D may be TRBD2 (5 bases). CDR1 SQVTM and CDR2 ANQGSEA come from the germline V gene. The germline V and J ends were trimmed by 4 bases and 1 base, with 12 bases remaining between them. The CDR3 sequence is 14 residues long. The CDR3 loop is CSVALGRGTDTQYF. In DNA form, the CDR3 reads TGCAGCGTTGCCCTAGGGCGGGGCACAGATACGCAGTATTTT.

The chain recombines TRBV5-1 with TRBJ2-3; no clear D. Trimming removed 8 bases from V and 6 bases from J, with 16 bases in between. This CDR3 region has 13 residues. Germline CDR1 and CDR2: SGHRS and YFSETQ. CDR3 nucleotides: TGCGCCAGTAACCCGGGCCCCGAGGATACGCAGTATTTT. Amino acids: CASNPGPEDTQYF. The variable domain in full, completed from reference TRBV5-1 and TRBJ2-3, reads KAGVTQTPRYLIKTRGQQVTLSCSPISGHRSVSWYQQTPGQGLQFLFEYFSETQRNKGNFPGRFSGRQFSNSRSEMNVSTLELGDSALYLCASNPGPEDTQYFGPGTRLTVL.

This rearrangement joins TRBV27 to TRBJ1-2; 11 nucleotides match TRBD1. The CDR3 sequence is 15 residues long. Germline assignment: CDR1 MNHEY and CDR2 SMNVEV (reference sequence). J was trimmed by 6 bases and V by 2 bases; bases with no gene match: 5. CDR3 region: CASSLRTGGWNGYTF. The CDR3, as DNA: TGTGCCAGCAGTTTAAGGACAGGGGGCTGGAATGGCTACACCTTC.

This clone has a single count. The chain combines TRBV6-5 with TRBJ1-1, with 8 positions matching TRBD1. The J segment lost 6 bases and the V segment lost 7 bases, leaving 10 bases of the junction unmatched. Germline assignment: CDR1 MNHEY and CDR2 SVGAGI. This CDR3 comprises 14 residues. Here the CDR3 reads CASNPADRVPEAFF. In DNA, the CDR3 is TGTGCCAGCAACCCGGCGGACAGGGTCCCTGAAGCTTTCTTT.

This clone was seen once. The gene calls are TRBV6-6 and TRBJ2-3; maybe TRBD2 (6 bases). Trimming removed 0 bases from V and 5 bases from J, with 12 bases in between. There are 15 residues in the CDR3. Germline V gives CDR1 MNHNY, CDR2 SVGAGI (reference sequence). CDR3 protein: CASSYSRLVIDTQYF. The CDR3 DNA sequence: TGTGCCAGCAGTTACTCGAGACTAGTAATAGATACGCAGTATTTT.

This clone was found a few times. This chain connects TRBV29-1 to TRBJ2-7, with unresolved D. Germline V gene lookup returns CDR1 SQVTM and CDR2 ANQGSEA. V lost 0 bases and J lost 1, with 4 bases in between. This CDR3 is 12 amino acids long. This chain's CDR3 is CSVEESSYEQYF. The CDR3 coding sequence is TGCAGCGTTGAAGAAAGTTCCTACGAGCAGTACTTC.

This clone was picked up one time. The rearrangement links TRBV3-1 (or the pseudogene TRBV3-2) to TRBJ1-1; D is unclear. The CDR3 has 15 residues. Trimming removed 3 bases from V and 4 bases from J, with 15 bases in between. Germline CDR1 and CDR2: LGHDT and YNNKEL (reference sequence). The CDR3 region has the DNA TGTGCCAGCAGCCATGCGCGTGGGTTTAGCACTGAAGCTTTCTTT. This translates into CASSHARGFSTEAFF.

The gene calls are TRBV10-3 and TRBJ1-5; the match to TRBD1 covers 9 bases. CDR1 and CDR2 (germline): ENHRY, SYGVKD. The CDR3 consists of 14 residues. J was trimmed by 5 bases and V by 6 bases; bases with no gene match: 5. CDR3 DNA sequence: TGTGCCATCAGGGAGGACAGGGGTTATCAGCCCCAGCATTTT. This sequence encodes CAIREDRGYQPQHF.

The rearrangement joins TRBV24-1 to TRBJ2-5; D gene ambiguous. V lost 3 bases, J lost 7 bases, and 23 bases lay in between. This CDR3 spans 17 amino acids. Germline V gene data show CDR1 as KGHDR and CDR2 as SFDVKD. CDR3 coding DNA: TGTGCCACCAGTGATCGCAACCGGTTTAGTCATCCTGGGACCCAGTACTTC. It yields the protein CATSDRNRFSHPGTQYF.

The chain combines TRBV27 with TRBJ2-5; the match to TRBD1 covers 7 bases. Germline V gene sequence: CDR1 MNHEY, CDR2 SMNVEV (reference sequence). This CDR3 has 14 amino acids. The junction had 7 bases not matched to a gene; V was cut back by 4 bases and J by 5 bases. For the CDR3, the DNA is TGTGCCAGCAGTTCTCCTCTCAGGGGGGAGACCCAGTACTTC. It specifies CASSSPLRGETQYF.

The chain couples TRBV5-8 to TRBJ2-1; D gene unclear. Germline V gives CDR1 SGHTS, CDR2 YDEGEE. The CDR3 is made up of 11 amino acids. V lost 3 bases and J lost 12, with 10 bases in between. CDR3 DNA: TGTGCCAGCAGCTCCACGGGCCTGCAGTTCTTC. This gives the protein CASSSTGLQFF.

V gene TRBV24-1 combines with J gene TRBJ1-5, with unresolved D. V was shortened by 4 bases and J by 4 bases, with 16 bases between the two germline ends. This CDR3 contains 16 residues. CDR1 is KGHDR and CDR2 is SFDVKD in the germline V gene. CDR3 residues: CATSDPRTAGNQPQHF. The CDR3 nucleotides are TGTGCCACCAGTGACCCTAGGACGGCCGGGAATCAGCCCCAGCATTTT.

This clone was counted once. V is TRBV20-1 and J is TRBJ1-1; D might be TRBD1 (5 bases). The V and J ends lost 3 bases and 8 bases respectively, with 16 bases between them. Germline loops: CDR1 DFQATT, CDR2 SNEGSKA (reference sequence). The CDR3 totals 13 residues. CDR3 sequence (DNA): TGCAGTGCTAGTAAGGGGAGCAGACAGGAAGCTTTCTTT. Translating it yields CSASKGSRQEAFF.

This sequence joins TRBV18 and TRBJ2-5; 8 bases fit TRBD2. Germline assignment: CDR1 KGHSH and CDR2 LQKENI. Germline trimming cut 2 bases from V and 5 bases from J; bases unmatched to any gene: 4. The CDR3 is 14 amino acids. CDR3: CASSPSTGGETQYF. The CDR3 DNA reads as TGTGCCAGCTCACCATCCACGGGAGGGGAGACCCAGTACTTC.

The CDR3 DNA reads TGTGCCAGCAGTTACTCAGACGGTACAATGAACACTGAAGCTTTCTTT. Encoded protein: CASSYSDGTMNTEAFF. J is TRBJ1-1 and V is TRBV6-5; no definite D call. This CDR3 has 16 amino acids. Trimming shortened V by 0 bases and J by 0 bases, and 11 bases separated the two germline ends. Germline assignment: CDR1 MNHEY and CDR2 SVGAGI.

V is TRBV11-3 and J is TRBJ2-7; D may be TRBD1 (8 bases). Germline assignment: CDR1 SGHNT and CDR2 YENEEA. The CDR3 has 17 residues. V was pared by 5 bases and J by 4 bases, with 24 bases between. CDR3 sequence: CASSTGGGAGVPYEQYF. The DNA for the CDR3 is TGTGCCAGCAGCACAGGGGGAGGGGCGGGAGTTCCATACGAGCAGTACTTC.

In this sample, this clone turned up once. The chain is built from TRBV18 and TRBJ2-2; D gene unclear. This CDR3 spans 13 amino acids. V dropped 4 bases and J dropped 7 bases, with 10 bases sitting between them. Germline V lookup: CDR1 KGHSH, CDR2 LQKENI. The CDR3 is CASSQDLGGELFF. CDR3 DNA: TGTGCCAGCTCACAAGACTTGGGCGGGGAGCTGTTTTTT.

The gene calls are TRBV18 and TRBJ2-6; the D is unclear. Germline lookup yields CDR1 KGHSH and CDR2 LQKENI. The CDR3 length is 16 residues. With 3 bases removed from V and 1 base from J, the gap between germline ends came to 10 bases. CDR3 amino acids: CASSPIGQSGANVLTF. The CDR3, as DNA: TGTGCCAGCTCACCTATAGGGCAGTCTGGGGCCAACGTCCTGACTTTC.

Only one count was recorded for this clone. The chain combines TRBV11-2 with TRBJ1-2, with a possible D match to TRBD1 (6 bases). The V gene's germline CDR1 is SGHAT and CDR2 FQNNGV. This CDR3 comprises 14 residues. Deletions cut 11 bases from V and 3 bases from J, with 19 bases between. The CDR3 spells CASRRGGRDYGYTF. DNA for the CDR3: TGTGCCTCGCGACGTGGGGGCAGGGACTATGGCTACACCTTC.

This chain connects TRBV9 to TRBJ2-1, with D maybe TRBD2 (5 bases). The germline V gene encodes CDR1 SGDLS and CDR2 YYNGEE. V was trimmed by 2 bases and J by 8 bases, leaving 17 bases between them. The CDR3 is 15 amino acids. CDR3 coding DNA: TGTGCCAGCAGCGTCACTCTTACTAGAAGTGATGAGCAGTTCTTC. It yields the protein CASSVTLTRSDEQFF. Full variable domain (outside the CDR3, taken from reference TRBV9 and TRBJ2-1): DSGVTQTPKHLITATGQRVTLRCSPRSGDLSVYWYQQSLDQGLQFLIQYYNGEERAKGNILERFSAQQFPDLHSELNLSSLELGDSALYFCASSVTLTRSDEQFFGPGTRLTVL.